Only a few counts were recorded for the clone carrying this TCR beta chain. Its antigen is currently unknown. The sample is drawn from a study of CD4 T cells in relation to SARS-CoV-2 and coronaviruses. The unexposed donors gave CD4+ T cells in about 2011-2019, prior to COVID-19. CD4+ T cells were isolated from the cells after 10 days of culture. The method was immunoSEQ multiplex PCR; TCRdb's version includes in-frame clones alone and lacks a portion of them. The sample yields 15,000 to 20,000 clones, approximately 80% seen once. CDR1 GTSNPN and CDR2 SVGIG come from the germline V gene (reference sequence). The V and J ends lost 1 base and 2 bases respectively, with 8 bases between them. CDR3 size: 13 residues.

This sequence originates from a human donor in good health. The sequenced sample was CD4+ T cells from PBMCs, cultured in vitro. The V call is TRBV30, the J call TRBJ1-1; no clear D gene. The CDR3 sequence is CAWSDRLNTEAFF. CDR3 sequence (DNA): TGTGCCTGGAGTGACAGATTAAACACTGAAGCTTTCTTT.